This T cell receptor (beta chain) comes out of a study of blood T cell repertoires in COVID-19. Study-level background: Whether acute or convalescent, the COVID-19 samples came from the United States, Italy and Spain. T cells, B-cell-depleted T cells, or PBMCs provided the cDNA or gDNA that served as material.

V was pared by 0 bases and J by 7 bases, with 14 bases between. Germline V CDR1 and CDR2: SGHNT, YYREEE (reference sequence). CDR3 size: 15 residues. Per the original data handling: Using reference gene primer amplification, nucleated cell counts were estimated. Here immunoSEQ multiplex PCR was the method, and the copy in TCRdb shows in-frame clones only, minus some. For V, J and clone size, that table is used; D and trimming come from the DNA. Of about 120,000 clones in the sample, less than 85% are singletons; the top ten hold 0.65% to 0.95%. The clonotype originates from a human donor with acute or convalescent COVID-19. The donor label of this sample is uncertain. V is TRBV5-4 and J is TRBJ2-4; D might be TRBD2 (7 bases). Input material: peripheral blood. The CDR3 DNA is TGTGCCAGCAGCTTGGCGGGGGGCGGGCAGAACATTCAGTACTTC. Translation gives CASSLAGGGQNIQYF.